Each of the 31 T cell receptor beta chains below was sequenced from the same sample in a study of cytomegalovirus exposure and HLA in healthy donors. Both 60 Vbeta primers and 13 Jbeta primers went into the PCR. Repertoires were generated with immunoSEQ multiplex PCR, while TCRdb's copy carries only in-frame clones and drops some. This repertoire shows about 250,000 clones, 80% found once; its top ten account for more than 0.3%. The material sequenced was PBMCs. The receptors here all came from a girl between 2 and 10 years old in good health and CMV-seronegative.

The rearrangement links TRBV11-2 to TRBJ2-7; no clear D gene. The CDR3 totals 12 residues. Per germline, CDR1 SGHAT and CDR2 FQNNGV. Trimming took off 5 bases at V and 0 bases at J, with 5 bases between the two ends. Here the CDR3 DNA reads TGTGCCAGCAGCCTTAGCTCCTACGAGCAGTACTTC. Its translation: CASSLSSYEQYF. The full variable domain, completed using reference TRBV11-2 and TRBJ2-7, is EAGVAQSPRYKIIEKRQSVAFWCNPISGHATLYWYQQILGQGPKLLIQFQNNGVVDDSQLPKDRFSAERLKGVDSTLKIQPAKLEDSAVYLCASSLSSYEQYFGPGTRLTVT.

This clone was counted ten times or more. DNA of the CDR3: TGTGCCAGCAGCACTCGGACACAGGGGCCCTCCTACAATGAGCAGTTCTTC. Amino acids: CASSTRTQGPSYNEQFF. The chain carries TRBV7-9 and TRBJ2-1; TRBD1 matches at 7 bases. The V segment lost 5 bases and the J segment 0 bases; nucleotides outside the gene matches: 10. Per germline, CDR1 SEHNR and CDR2 FQNEAQ (reference sequence). This CDR3 spans 17 amino acids.

The sample holds one count of this clone. V is TRBV2 and J is TRBJ1-1; D is perhaps TRBD1 (6 bases). CDR1 is SNHLY, CDR2 FYNNEI, per germline. V lost 6 bases to trimming and J lost 3 bases, with 14 bases between them. The CDR3 has 14 residues. CDR3 nucleotides: TGTGCCAGCAGAGGGGGACGGAAAGACACTGAAGCTTTCTTT. It translates to CASRGGRKDTEAFF. Drawing the rest from reference TRBV2 and TRBJ1-1, the complete variable domain is EPEVTQTPSHQVTQMGQEVILRCVPISNHLYFYWYRQILGQKVEFLVSFYNNEISEKSEIFDDQFSVERPDGSNFTLKIRSTKLEDSAMYFCASRGGRKDTEAFFGQGTRLTVV.

This sequence joins TRBV7-9 and TRBJ1-1; TRBD1 agrees at 7 bases. V trimming: 4 bases; J trimming: 11 bases; junction bases outside the gene matches: 19. CDR3 length equals 16 residues. Germline V lookup: CDR1 SEHNR, CDR2 FQNEAQ (reference sequence). The CDR3 DNA is TGTGCCAGCAGCTCCCGGACAGGCGACTATGGGGGCAGCGCTTTCTTT. The encoded protein is CASSSRTGDYGGSAFF.

V is TRBV4-2 and J is TRBJ2-7; TRBD1 might be the D (7 bases). From germline, CDR1 is LGHNA and CDR2 YNFKEQ. CDR3 length: 14 residues. The V end was cut by 0 bases, the J end by 6 bases, with 12 bases between. The CDR3 DNA follows: TGTGCCAGCAGCCAAGACGGAGGGGGCGGCGAGCAGTACTTC. It yields the protein CASSQDGGGGEQYF.

The rearrangement links TRBV2 to TRBJ2-3, with TRBD2 matching 10 bases. V was pared by 7 bases and J by 1 base, with 11 bases of the junction left unmatched. The CDR3 has 17 amino acids. Germline-derived CDR1 and CDR2 are SNHLY and FYNNEI. The CDR3 region has the DNA TGTGCCAGCAAAGAGTGGGGTGGGACTAGCGGCACAGATACGCAGTATTTT. This codes for CASKEWGGTSGTDTQYF.

The rearrangement joins TRBV9 to TRBJ1-1; no clear D. Looked up from germline, CDR1 is SGDLS and CDR2 is YYNGEE. This CDR3 contains 16 residues. V was pared by 0 bases and J by 0 bases, with 12 bases between. The DNA for the CDR3 is TGTGCCAGCAGCGTAGATCCGGGTCGGATGAACACTGAAGCTTTCTTT. It yields the protein CASSVDPGRMNTEAFF.

This clone appeared once. This sequence joins TRBV30 and TRBJ1-2, with 8 bases fitting TRBD1. The CDR3 length is 12 residues. The V and J ends lost 0 bases and 6 bases, in that order; junction bases with no gene match: 0. Per the germline V gene, CDR1 is GTSNPN and CDR2 is SVGIG (reference sequence). CDR3 sequence (DNA): TGTGCCTGGAGTGTACAGGGGGATGGCTACACCTTC. Residues: CAWSVQGDGYTF.

The chain links TRBV28 to TRBJ2-1; 10 positions agree with TRBD2. Germline V gives CDR1 MDHEN, CDR2 SYDVKM. This CDR3 comprises 14 residues. V trimming: 4 bases; J trimming: 5 bases; junction bases outside the gene matches: 2. CDR3 sequence (DNA): TGTGCCAGCAGTTCTCTAGCGGGGGACAATGAGCAGTTCTTC. Its translation is CASSSLAGDNEQFF.

This clone was seen a few times. V and J are TRBV28 and TRBJ2-2; 7 bases line up with TRBD1. CDR1 is MDHEN, CDR2 SYDVKM, per germline. The CDR3 is 15 residues long. Losses at the gene ends were 7 bases for V and 7 bases for J; bases not matched to a gene: 12. For the CDR3, the DNA is TGTGCCAGCACCTTGGGGACAGTGAGCGGCGGGGAGCTGTTTTTT. Translation: CASTLGTVSGGELFF.

The chain employs TRBV15 and TRBJ2-3; D is uncertain. Germline assignment: CDR1 LNHNV and CDR2 YYDKDF (reference sequence). There are 16 residues in the CDR3. The V end was cut by 3 bases, the J end by 4 bases, with 17 bases between. The CDR3, as DNA: TGTGCCACCAGCAGTGCCCCGGATAGAGCGTCAGATACGCAGTATTTT. Translation gives CATSSAPDRASDTQYF.

The V and J genes are TRBV28 and TRBJ1-1; 8 nucleotides agree with TRBD1. The CDR3 sequence is 15 residues long. The J segment lost 1 base and the V segment lost 5 bases, leaving 6 bases of the junction unmatched. Germline V gene lookup returns CDR1 MDHEN and CDR2 SYDVKM. The CDR3: CASSTIGQGNTEAFF. Here the CDR3 DNA reads TGTGCCAGCAGTACCATAGGACAGGGGAACACTGAAGCTTTCTTT.

The chain joins TRBV9 to TRBJ2-3; TRBD2 matches at 8 bases. Germline trimming cut 3 bases from V and 4 bases from J; bases unmatched to any gene: 10. The germline CDR1 and CDR2 sequences are SGDLS and YYNGEE. The CDR3 has 16 amino acids. CDR3 nucleotides: TGTGCCAGCAGCGCCCTCGGAGCGGGGGTGGCAGATACGCAGTATTTT. Its protein product is CASSALGAGVADTQYF.

The gene calls are TRBV5-6 and TRBJ2-5, with 10 bases that match TRBD1. CDR3 length: 15 residues. V shed 4 bases and J 2 bases; nucleotides not matched to a gene: 5. Germline V gene sequence: CDR1 SGHDT, CDR2 YYEEEE. Here the CDR3 DNA reads TGTGCCAGCAGCAGGGACAGGGGTATACAAGAGACCCAGTACTTC. Translation: CASSRDRGIQETQYF.

V is TRBV27 and J is TRBJ1-2; TRBD1 agrees at 8 bases. The V gene's germline CDR1 is MNHEY and CDR2 SMNVEV (reference sequence). Unmatched junction bases numbered 6, after V lost 5 bases and J lost 4 bases. This CDR3 is built from 14 residues. The CDR3 sequence: CASSPGQACYGYTF. The CDR3 region has the DNA TGTGCCAGCAGTCCGGGACAGGCGTGCTATGGCTACACCTTC.

The genes are TRBV5-5 and TRBJ1-2, with D maybe TRBD1 (5 bases). The germline V gene encodes CDR1 SGHKS and CDR2 YYEKEE (reference sequence). V was clipped by 1 base and J by 0 bases, with 7 bases between them. The CDR3 consists of 14 residues. For the CDR3, the DNA is TGTGCCAGCAGCTTGTTGACAGCTAACTATGGCTACACCTTC. Amino acids: CASSLLTANYGYTF. The full variable domain, in which reference TRBV5-5 and TRBJ1-2 provide the parts outside the CDR3, is DAGVTQSPTHLIKTRGQQVTLRCSPISGHKSVSWYQQVLGQGPQFIFQYYEKEERGRGNFPDRFSARQFPNYSSELNVNALLLGDSALYLCASSLLTANYGYTFGSGTRLTVV.

The chain has TRBV4-1 and TRBJ1-2; 7 nucleotides align to TRBD1. The CDR3 is made up of 14 amino acids. Trimming removed 0 bases from V and 6 bases from J; junction bases left unmatched: 4. Germline assignment: CDR1 MGHRA and CDR2 YSYEKL. The CDR3 loop reads CASSQDPGGNGYTF. CDR3 bases: TGCGCCAGCAGCCAAGATCCAGGGGGAAATGGCTACACCTTC.

The chain uses TRBV28 and TRBJ2-7; D possibly corresponds to TRBD2 (6 bases). Trimming stripped 3 bases from V and 0 bases from J, with 9 bases between. This CDR3 has 14 amino acids. Germline V lookup: CDR1 MDHEN, CDR2 SYDVKM. The CDR3 coding sequence is TGTGCCAGCAGTTTGGGACTGTACTCCTACGAGCAGTACTTC. This sequence encodes CASSLGLYSYEQYF.

This clone has more than one count but fewer than ten. V gene TRBV9 combines with J gene TRBJ2-7; D is unclear. Trimming pared 4 bases from V and 2 bases from J, leaving 16 bases between. Germline V gives CDR1 SGDLS, CDR2 YYNGEE. The length of the CDR3 is 15 residues. The DNA for the CDR3 is TGTGCCAGCAGCCCCCATGAGGCAGCCACCTACGAGCAGTACTTC. Protein: CASSPHEAATYEQYF. Full variable domain (missing parts from reference TRBV9 and TRBJ2-7): DSGVTQTPKHLITATGQRVTLRCSPRSGDLSVYWYQQSLDQGLQFLIQYYNGEERAKGNILERFSAQQFPDLHSELNLSSLELGDSALYFCASSPHEAATYEQYFGPGTRLTVT.

This clone turned up a few times. This sequence joins TRBV7-8 and TRBJ2-7, with 8 bases fitting TRBD2. The CDR3 contains 15 residues. Germline V gives CDR1 SGHVS, CDR2 FQNEAQ. Trimming took 2 bases from V and 0 from J; bases not matched to a gene: 3. In DNA form, the CDR3 reads TGTGCCAGCAGCTTAAGCGGGGGCTACTCCTACGAGCAGTACTTC. Translation gives CASSLSGGYSYEQYF.

V and J are TRBV2 and TRBJ1-2, with D tentatively TRBD1 (5 bases). V was clipped by 6 bases and J by 0 bases, with 17 bases between them. Germline assignment: CDR1 SNHLY and CDR2 FYNNEI. The CDR3 consists of 16 residues. As DNA, the CDR3 is TGTGCCAGCAGCCGGGACTATAACCCTGCTAACTATGGCTACACCTTC. Its translation: CASSRDYNPANYGYTF.

This chain connects TRBV19 to TRBJ2-1; 10 bases are shared with TRBD2. V was clipped by 3 bases and J by 10 bases; unmatched bases: 9. Germline V lookup: CDR1 LNHDA, CDR2 SQIVND (reference sequence). There are 15 residues in the CDR3. The CDR3 nucleotides read TGTGCCAGTAGTATTTCGCCTAGCGGGAGTGGGGAGCAGTTCTTC. It is translated as CASSISPSGSGEQFF.

This sequence joins TRBV4-2 and TRBJ2-4; possibly TRBD1 for D (5 bases). The CDR3 covers 16 residues. Per the germline V gene, CDR1 is LGHNA and CDR2 is YNFKEQ. V was trimmed by 0 bases and J by 5 bases, leaving 14 bases between them. The CDR3 is CASSQDLPEGENIQYF. The CDR3, as DNA: TGTGCCAGCAGCCAAGATTTGCCCGAAGGGGAAAACATTCAGTACTTC.

The chain carries TRBV10-3 and TRBJ1-5, with 9 bases aligning to TRBD1. V shed 5 bases, J shed 5 bases, and the junction held 10 bases outside the gene matches. The CDR3 spans 16 residues. Germline-derived CDR1 and CDR2 are ENHRY and SYGVKD. The CDR3 nucleotides read TGTGCCATCAGTCCCTCGACGGGACAGGGATATCAGCCCCAGCATTTT. As protein: CAISPSTGQGYQPQHF.

The rearrangement links TRBV5-4 to TRBJ2-7; TRBD2 agrees at 9 bases. Unmatched junction bases numbered 8, after V lost 4 bases and J lost 6 bases. Germline CDR1 and CDR2: SGHNT and YYREEE (reference sequence). This CDR3 is 14 amino acids long. This chain's CDR3 is CASSPPGLAREQYF. CDR3 nucleotides: TGTGCCAGCAGCCCTCCGGGACTAGCCCGCGAGCAGTACTTC.

CDR3 DNA sequence: TGTGCCAGCAGTTACTCGATAAGGGGTACCTACGAGCAGTACTTC. The encoded protein is CASSYSIRGTYEQYF. The chain links TRBV6-5 to TRBJ2-7, with a weak D call TRBD1 (5 bases). Germline values: CDR1 MNHEY, CDR2 SVGAGI. With 0 bases removed from V and 2 bases from J, the gap between germline ends came to 11 bases. The CDR3 length is 15 residues.

This chain connects TRBV6-5 to TRBJ2-7; possible D gene TRBD2, 6 bases. The CDR3 has 15 residues. Germline CDR1 reads MNHEY; CDR2 reads SVGAGI. Between the trimmed V and J ends, which lost 2 bases and 7 bases, there was a span of 18 bases. CDR3 region: CASSYPLAGYWEQYF. As DNA, the CDR3 is TGTGCCAGCAGTTACCCCCTGGCGGGGTACTGGGAGCAGTACTTC.

This chain links TRBV7-3 with TRBJ2-5, with 9 bases lining up with TRBD2. This CDR3 has 16 residues. CDR1 is SGHTA, CDR2 FQGTGA, per germline. Trimming cost V 1 base and J 1 base; bases outside gene matches: 4. CDR3 amino acids: CASSLRPSGIQETQYF. DNA of the CDR3: TGTGCCAGCAGCTTAAGGCCTAGCGGGATCCAAGAGACCCAGTACTTC.

The chain has TRBV7-3 and TRBJ1-1; possibly TRBD1 for D (6 bases). Germline CDR1 is SGHTA and CDR2 is FQGTGA. The CDR3 contains 13 residues. Trimming took off 1 base at V and 3 bases at J, with 6 bases between the two ends. In nucleotides, the CDR3 is TGTGCCAGCAGCTTAAGGACAGACACTGAAGCTTTCTTT. Residues: CASSLRTDTEAFF.

This chain links TRBV28 with TRBJ2-7; 10 bases map to TRBD2. V trimming: 4 bases; J trimming: 2 bases; junction bases outside the gene matches: 2. The CDR3 runs to 14 residues. From germline, CDR1 is MDHEN and CDR2 SYDVKM. The CDR3 reads CASSWTSGTYEQYF. For the CDR3, the DNA is TGTGCCAGCAGTTGGACTAGCGGAACCTACGAGCAGTACTTC.

The rearrangement links TRBV29-1 to TRBJ2-5, with D perhaps matching TRBD2 (6 bases). The CDR3 contains 14 residues. Trimming left V 6 bases short and J 2 bases short, with 16 bases between. CDR1 is SQVTM and CDR2 is ANQGSEA in the germline V gene. CDR3 residues: CSVPKGGAQETQYF. The CDR3 DNA sequence: TGCAGCGTCCCTAAAGGAGGGGCTCAAGAGACCCAGTACTTC.